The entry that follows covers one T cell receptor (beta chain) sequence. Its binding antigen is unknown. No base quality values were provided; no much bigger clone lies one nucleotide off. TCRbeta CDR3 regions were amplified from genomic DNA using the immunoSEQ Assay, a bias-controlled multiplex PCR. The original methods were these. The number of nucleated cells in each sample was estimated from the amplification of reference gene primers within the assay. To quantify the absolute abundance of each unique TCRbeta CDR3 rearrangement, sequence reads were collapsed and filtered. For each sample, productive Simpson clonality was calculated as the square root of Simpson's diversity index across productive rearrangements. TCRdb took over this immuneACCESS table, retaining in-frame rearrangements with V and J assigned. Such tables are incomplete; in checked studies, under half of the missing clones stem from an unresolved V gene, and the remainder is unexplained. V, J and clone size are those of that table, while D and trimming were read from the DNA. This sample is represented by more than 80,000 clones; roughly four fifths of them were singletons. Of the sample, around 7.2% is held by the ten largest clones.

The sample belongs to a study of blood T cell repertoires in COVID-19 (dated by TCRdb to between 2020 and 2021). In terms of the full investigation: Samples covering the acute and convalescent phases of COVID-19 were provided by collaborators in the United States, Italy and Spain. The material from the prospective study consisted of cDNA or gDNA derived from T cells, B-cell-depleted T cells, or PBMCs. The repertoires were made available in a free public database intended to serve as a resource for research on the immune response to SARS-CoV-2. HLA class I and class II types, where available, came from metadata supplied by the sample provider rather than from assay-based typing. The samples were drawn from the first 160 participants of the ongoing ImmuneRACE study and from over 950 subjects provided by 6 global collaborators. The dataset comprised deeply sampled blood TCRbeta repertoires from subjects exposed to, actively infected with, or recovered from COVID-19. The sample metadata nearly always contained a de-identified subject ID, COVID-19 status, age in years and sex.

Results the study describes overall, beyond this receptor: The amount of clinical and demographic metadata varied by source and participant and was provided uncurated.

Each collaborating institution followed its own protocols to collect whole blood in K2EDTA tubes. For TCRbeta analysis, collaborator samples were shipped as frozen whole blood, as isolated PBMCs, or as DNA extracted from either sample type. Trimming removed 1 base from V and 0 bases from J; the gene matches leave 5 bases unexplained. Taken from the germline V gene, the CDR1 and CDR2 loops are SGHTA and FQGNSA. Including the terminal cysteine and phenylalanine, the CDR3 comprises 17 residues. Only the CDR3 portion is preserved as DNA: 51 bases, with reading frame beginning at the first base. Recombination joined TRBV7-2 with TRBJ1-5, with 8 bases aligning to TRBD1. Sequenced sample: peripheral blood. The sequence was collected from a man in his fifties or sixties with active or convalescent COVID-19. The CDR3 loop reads CASSLGAGGYSNQPQHF. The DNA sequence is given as TGTGCCAGCAGCTTAGGGGCAGGGGGCTATAGCAATCAGCCCCAGCATTTT.